This entry lists 27 T cell receptor beta chains sequenced from one sample in a study of cytomegalovirus exposure and HLA in healthy donors. Primers: 60 Vbeta forward and 13 Jbeta reverse. The data were produced by immunoSEQ multiplex PCR, yet TCRdb's version contains in-frame clones alone and is incomplete. The sample lists about 110,000 clones, 79% occurring once. The source material was PBMCs. These receptors were taken from a woman between 40 and 55 years old in good health and CMV-seronegative.

The CDR3 region is CASSSQDRTANTEAFF. The CDR3 DNA is TGCGCCAGCAGCTCGCAGGACCGGACAGCGAACACTGAAGCTTTCTTT. The gene calls are TRBV5-1 and TRBJ1-1, with a tentative D call TRBD1 (6 bases). Per germline, CDR1 SGHRS and CDR2 YFSETQ. The CDR3 is 16 residues long. V lost 3 bases and J lost 1, with 16 bases in between.

A few counts support this clone. V and J are TRBV10-3 and TRBJ2-7; the match to TRBD2 covers 10 bases. Germline values: CDR1 ENHRY, CDR2 SYGVKD. This CDR3 has 14 amino acids. The V and J ends lost 6 bases and 5 bases, in that order; junction bases with no gene match: 7. CDR3 sequence: CAIRSGRGEDEQYF. CDR3 bases: TGTGCCATCAGGAGCGGGAGGGGAGAGGACGAGCAGTACTTC.

The CDR3 DNA reads as TGTGCCAGCAGTCCGGAAAGCGGGGGGGTATACGAGCAGTACTTC. Residues: CASSPESGGVYEQYF. This chain connects TRBV6-6 to TRBJ2-7; 10 bases align to TRBD2. The CDR3 is 15 residues long. Trimming removed 5 bases from V and 4 bases from J; junction bases left unmatched: 8. The germline gives CDR1 MNHNY, CDR2 SVGAGI (reference sequence).

The chain uses TRBV19 and TRBJ2-1; 8 bases fit TRBD2. The junction had 10 bases not matched to a gene; V was cut back by 2 bases and J by 4 bases. This CDR3 contains 17 residues. Germline-derived CDR1 and CDR2 are LNHDA and SQIVND (reference sequence). CDR3 protein: CASSIRPMGGRYNEQFF. The CDR3 DNA reads TGTGCCAGTAGTATAAGACCCATGGGCGGGAGGTACAATGAGCAGTTCTTC.

This clone was seen only a few times. The J gene is TRBJ2-5, the V gene TRBV5-1; D is perhaps TRBD2 (6 bases). The CDR3 contains 15 residues. V shed 0 bases and J shed 3 bases, with 12 bases lying between them. Looked up from germline, CDR1 is SGHRS and CDR2 is YFSETQ. CDR3 loop: CASSLVEGGEETQYF. The DNA of the CDR3 is TGCGCCAGCAGCTTGGTGGAGGGAGGAGAAGAGACCCAGTACTTC.

The chain is built from TRBV28 and TRBJ1-4, with D perhaps matching TRBD1 (5 bases). The CDR3 has 14 amino acids. V was shortened by 6 bases and J by 2 bases, with 10 bases between the two germline ends. From germline, CDR1 is MDHEN and CDR2 SYDVKM. The CDR3 nucleotides read TGTGCCAGCAGCACCAGGGCGACTAATGAAAAACTGTTTTTT. Translation: CASSTRATNEKLFF.

The chain uses TRBV7-2 and TRBJ1-5; D not resolved. This CDR3 is 13 amino acids long. CDR1 and CDR2 from the germline V gene are SGHTA and FQGNSA. Trimming took 1 base from V and 6 from J, leaving 7 bases between them. The CDR3 here is CASSLERVQPQHF. The CDR3 DNA reads TGTGCCAGCAGCTTAGAGAGGGTTCAGCCCCAGCATTTT. Supplemented by reference TRBV7-2 and TRBJ1-5, the full variable domain reads GAGVSQSPSNKVTEKGKDVELRCDPISGHTALYWYRQSLGQGLEFLIYFQGNSAPDKSGLPSDRFSAERTGGSVSTLTIQRTQQEDSAVYLCASSLERVQPQHFGDGTRLSIL.

The gene calls are TRBV6-1 and TRBJ1-3; D is possibly TRBD1 (5 bases). In germline, CDR1 is MNHNS, CDR2 SASEGT. V lost 1 base and J 0 bases, leaving 10 bases between the germline ends. The length of the CDR3 is 16 residues. CDR3 sequence: CASSEGDGGSGNTIYF. CDR3 coding DNA: TGTGCCAGCAGTGAAGGGGACGGGGGCTCTGGAAACACCATATATTTT.

V usage is TRBV11-2 and J usage is TRBJ1-2, with 7 nucleotides matching TRBD1. CDR1 SGHAT and CDR2 FQNNGV come from the germline V gene. Trimming removed 2 bases from V and 5 bases from J; junction bases left unmatched: 8. This CDR3 is 15 amino acids long. CDR3 sequence (DNA): TGTGCCAGCAGCTTAAAACCGGGACAGACGTATGGCTACACCTTC. This gives the protein CASSLKPGQTYGYTF.

As DNA, the CDR3 is TGTGCCAGCAGTCTTTGGACAGGGGTGCCGAATTCACCCCTCCACTTT. Protein product: CASSLWTGVPNSPLHF. This sequence joins TRBV28 and TRBJ1-6; 9 bases fit TRBD1. The CDR3 consists of 16 residues. The junction had 9 bases not matched to a gene; V was cut back by 5 bases and J by 7 bases. Germline V gene sequence: CDR1 MDHEN, CDR2 SYDVKM.

In this sample, this clone turned up a few times. This chain links TRBV5-6 with TRBJ2-2; 7 bases fit TRBD1. Germline CDR1 SGHDT, CDR2 YYEEEE. V lost 4 bases and J lost 4; bases outside the gene matches: 10. The CDR3 covers 16 residues. CDR3 region: CASSLRQGRGTGELFF. The CDR3 DNA sequence: TGTGCCAGCAGCCTACGACAGGGTCGAGGCACCGGGGAGCTGTTTTTT.

The chain couples TRBV10-2 to TRBJ2-5; possibly TRBD1 for D (5 bases). The J call may be mistaken, given a closer DNA end match to TRBJ2-7. The CDR3 totals 12 residues. Germline V lookup: CDR1 WSHSY, CDR2 SAAADI. Written as DNA, the CDR3 is TGCGCCACCTCGAGGCAGGGTGGCGAGCAGTACTTC. Translated: CATSRQGGEQYF.

The chain uses TRBV18 and TRBJ1-4; D unresolved. This CDR3 comprises 15 residues. Trimming removed 2 bases at V and 3 bases at J, with 10 bases between. The germline V gene has CDR1 KGHSH and CDR2 LQKENI. The CDR3 sequence: CASSPSVASNEKLFF. The CDR3 region has the DNA TGTGCCAGCTCACCATCCGTGGCCTCTAATGAAAAACTGTTTTTT.

The genes are TRBV18 and TRBJ1-2, with a possible D match to TRBD1 (5 bases). Germline lookup yields CDR1 KGHSH and CDR2 LQKENI. The V and J ends lost 2 bases and 1 base respectively, with 11 bases between them. This CDR3 comprises 15 residues. CDR3 loop: CASSPDRLLNYGYTF. The CDR3 DNA is TGTGCCAGCTCACCAGACAGACTCCTTAACTATGGCTACACCTTC. Supplemented by reference TRBV18 and TRBJ1-2, the full variable domain reads NAGVMQNPRHLVRRRGQEARLRCSPMKGHSHVYWYRQLPEEGLKFMVYLQKENIIDESGMPKERFSAEFPKEGPSILRIQQVVRGDSAAYFCASSPDRLLNYGYTFGSGTRLTVV.

This rearrangement joins TRBV12-5 to TRBJ2-1; possibly TRBD2 for D (6 bases). The CDR3 has 15 amino acids. V dropped 2 bases and J dropped 5 bases, with 13 bases sitting between them. CDR1 is LGHNT and CDR2 is FRNRAP in the germline V gene. CDR3 region: CASGLRSAGNNEQFF. CDR3 sequence (DNA): TGTGCTAGTGGTTTGCGATCAGCGGGTAACAATGAGCAGTTCTTC. The whole variable domain, remainder taken from reference TRBV12-5 and TRBJ2-1, is DARVTQTPRHKVTEMGQEVTMRCQPILGHNTVFWYRQTMMQGLELLAYFRNRAPLDDSGMPKDRFSAEMPDATLATLKIQPSEPRDSAVYFCASGLRSAGNNEQFFGPGTRLTVL.

The chain has TRBV5-4 and TRBJ2-3; 9 positions match TRBD2. J was trimmed by 1 base and V by 4 bases; bases with no gene match: 7. CDR3 length equals 16 residues. Germline-derived CDR1 and CDR2 are SGHNT and YYREEE (reference sequence). In nucleotides, the CDR3 is TGTGCCAGCAGCCAGCCTGGACTAGCGCGCACAGATACGCAGTATTTT. Encoded protein: CASSQPGLARTDTQYF.

J is TRBJ2-7 and V is TRBV2; possible D gene TRBD1, 5 bases. There are 13 residues in the CDR3. Germline V gene data show CDR1 as SNHLY and CDR2 as FYNNEI. Trimming left V 7 bases short and J 2 bases short, with 12 bases between. The CDR3 DNA reads as TGTGCCAGCAATGACAGTCCCACCTACGAGCAGTACTTC. Protein: CASNDSPTYEQYF. The variable domain in full, completed from reference TRBV2 and TRBJ2-7, reads EPEVTQTPSHQVTQMGQEVILRCVPISNHLYFYWYRQILGQKVEFLVSFYNNEISEKSEIFDDQFSVERPDGSNFTLKIRSTKLEDSAMYFCASNDSPTYEQYFGPGTRLTVT.

The rearrangement uses TRBV5-1 and TRBJ2-3; 7 bases align to TRBD1. CDR1 is SGHRS and CDR2 is YFSETQ in the germline V gene. The CDR3 covers 16 residues. V was clipped by 4 bases and J by 2 bases; unmatched bases: 10. CDR3 DNA sequence: TGCGCCAGCAGCCCAGGGACAGCTCCTGTCACAGATACGCAGTATTTT. Amino acid sequence: CASSPGTAPVTDTQYF.

V and J are TRBV5-4 and TRBJ2-1; D is unresolved. V lost 0 bases to trimming and J lost 5 bases, with 3 bases between them. The CDR3 covers 12 residues. The germline CDR1 and CDR2 sequences are SGHNT and YYREEE (reference sequence). CDR3 amino acids: CASSLGHNEQFF. The CDR3 DNA is TGTGCCAGCAGCTTGGGGCACAATGAGCAGTTCTTC.

This chain connects TRBV18 to TRBJ1-1, with D tentatively TRBD1 (6 bases). Germline V gene sequence: CDR1 KGHSH, CDR2 LQKENI. The germline V and J ends were trimmed by 3 bases and 5 bases, with 13 bases remaining between them. The CDR3 is 14 amino acids. CDR3 residues: CASSPTQGATEAFF. The CDR3 nucleotides are TGTGCCAGCTCACCTACACAGGGAGCAACTGAAGCTTTCTTT.

The rearrangement uses TRBV5-4 and TRBJ2-7; D possibly corresponds to TRBD2 (5 bases). This CDR3 is 13 amino acids long. V was clipped by 4 bases and J by 5 bases, with 13 bases between them. Germline CDR1 is SGHNT and CDR2 is YYREEE (reference sequence). The CDR3 sequence: CASSLSIGDEQYF. CDR3 DNA sequence: TGTGCCAGCAGCCTCTCCATCGGGGACGAGCAGTACTTC.

This clone has only a few counts. The chain carries TRBV7-8 and TRBJ1-1; 7 bases line up with TRBD1. The junction had 13 bases not matched to a gene; V was cut back by 3 bases and J by 12 bases. The CDR3 sequence is 14 residues long. In germline, CDR1 is SGHVS, CDR2 FQNEAQ. CDR3 sequence (DNA): TGTGCCAGCAGCTTTAATGAGGGGGCGTACGGGTCTTTCTTT. Residues: CASSFNEGAYGSFF.

A few counts support this clone. The chain links TRBV2 to TRBJ2-7, with 8 bases identical to TRBD1. Germline trimming cut 1 base from V and 4 bases from J; bases unmatched to any gene: 6. The germline V gene encodes CDR1 SNHLY and CDR2 FYNNEI. CDR3 length: 15 residues. The chain's CDR3 is CASSEEQGAHYEQYF. In DNA, the CDR3 is TGTGCCAGCAGTGAAGAGCAGGGGGCGCATTACGAGCAGTACTTC.

The chain uses TRBV18 and TRBJ1-6; TRBD1 matches 9 bases. Germline V lookup: CDR1 KGHSH, CDR2 LQKENI. The ends lost 6 bases at V and 2 bases at J; junction bases unmatched: 5. The CDR3 sequence is 16 residues long. The DNA of the CDR3 is TGTGCCAGCTCGCCGGGACAGGGAACCTATAATTCACCCCTCCACTTT. It yields the protein CASSPGQGTYNSPLHF.

The V gene is TRBV21-1, the J gene TRBJ1-5. TRBV21-1 is a recognized pseudogene. CDR3 length equals 14 residues. The CDR3 reads CASSKGVPRRPQHF. CDR3 nucleotide sequence: TGTGCCAGCAGCAAAGGGGTGCCGAGGAGGCCCCAGCATTTT.

This chain connects TRBV6-1 to TRBJ1-2, with D maybe TRBD1 (5 bases). Deletions cut 8 bases from V and 8 bases from J, with 21 bases between. The CDR3 is 14 residues long. Germline assignment: CDR1 MNHNS and CDR2 SASEGT. The CDR3 nucleotides are TGTGCCAGCCGAAAAGGGGTACAGGCCCCCGGCTACACCTTC. Amino acid sequence: CASRKGVQAPGYTF.

This clone was found a few times. This chain links TRBV5-6 with TRBJ2-1, with TRBD1 identical over 7 bases. V lost 6 bases and J lost 0; bases outside the gene matches: 3. CDR3 size: 14 residues. The V gene's germline CDR1 is SGHDT and CDR2 YYEEEE. The CDR3 bases are TGTGCCAGCACCACAGGGGTCTCCTACAATGAGCAGTTCTTC. It is translated as CASTTGVSYNEQFF.